This entry is about one T cell receptor (beta chain). The clone's antigen remains unknown. No base-level quality is on record; no much larger clone is a single base apart. Sample time point, as interpreted from the label and publication: day 60 (about 2 months) after transplantation. In light of the paper, this sample's treatment or condition label describes: allogeneic hematopoietic cell transplantation with graft depleted of TCRalphabeta T cells and CD19 B cells. TCRalphabeta/CD19-depleted allogeneic hematopoietic cell grafts were given to the transplant recipients, all of whom were children. This sample was included in a study of T-cell reconstitution after alpha-beta-depleted transplantation in children listed by TCRdb under 2016. Notes on the research overall: Using TCR repertoire profiling, the study quantitatively followed how T-cell immune reconstitution unfolded in children after TCRalphabeta/CD19-depleted allogeneic hematopoietic cell transplantation. The paper as a whole reports these results and caveats: The apparently early alphabetaT-cell count recovery about two months after transplant was reportedly dependent on only several hundred rapidly expanded clones derived from non-depleted graft cells. The frequencies of hyperexpanded clones fell over the following months, and after one year, T-cell counts and TCRbeta diversity were mostly attributed to newly produced T cells. The high TCRbeta diversity at day 60 in some patients was ascribed to recipient T cells and intrathymic progenitors that had survived conditioning.

The library was produced with PCR. These reads were obtained on an Illumina HiSeq 2500. TCR libraries were prepared with molecular barcoding, using unique molecular identifiers to normalize TCRbeta repertoire quantification. In-frame beta chains were kept once TCRdb had trimmed the public reads at Q25 with fastp and called clones with MiXCR. CDR3 protein sequences are deduplicated, and each keeps its most common genes and DNA. In this sample the table shows tens of thousands of distinct CDR3 sequences, 5.8% of which occur a single time. The ten largest clonotypes hold around 30% of the sample. The CDR3 runs 14 residues from the cysteine to the phenylalanine. Only the CDR3 portion is preserved as DNA: 42 bases, with reading frame beginning at the first base. Taken from the germline V gene, the CDR1 and CDR2 loops are MDHEN and SYDVKM. V and J lose 6 bases and 4 bases, and a span of 15 bases separates them.

The sequencing used PBMCs, mostly from graft donor cells, collected 60 days after TCRalphabeta/CD19-depleted stem cell transplant. Rearrangement joined TRBV28 to TRBJ1-2; a tentative D call is TRBD1 (6 bases match). The receptor comes from a female patient aged 2-15 years who had a stem cell transplant for aplastic anemia, so the T cells may come from the graft donor. CDR3 protein: CASSHRRDIYGYTF. In nucleotides, the sequence is TGTGCCAGCAGCCACCGCCGGGACATCTATGGCTACACCTTC.